The entry below describes one TCR beta chain. The length of the CDR3 is 15 residues. Germline CDR1 reads MNHEY; CDR2 reads SMNVEV (reference sequence). V gave up 3 bases and J gave up 1 base, with 12 bases separating them. This sample stems from a study of blood T cell repertoires in COVID-19. Assay used: immunoSEQ multiplex PCR; TCRdb lists only in-frame clones, some missing. The sample lists approximately 470,000 clones; roughly 87% were seen once. The TCR sequence derives from a young woman who had recovered from COVID-19. The V gene is TRBV27, the J gene TRBJ1-2; TRBD1 might be the D (5 bases). The specimen sequenced was PBMCs or T cells enriched from blood (not recorded which). The CDR3 region is CASSLVAGDNYGYTF. In nucleotides, the CDR3 is TGTGCCAGCAGTTTGGTTGCGGGGGATAACTATGGCTACACCTTC.